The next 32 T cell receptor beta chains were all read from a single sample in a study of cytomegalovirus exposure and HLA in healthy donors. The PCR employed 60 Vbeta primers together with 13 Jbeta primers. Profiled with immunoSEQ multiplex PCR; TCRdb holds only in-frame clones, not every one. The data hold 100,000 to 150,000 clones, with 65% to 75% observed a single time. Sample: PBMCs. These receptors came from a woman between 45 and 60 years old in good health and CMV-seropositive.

CDR3 nucleotides: TGTGCCACCCGAGCCGGGACAGGGGGGAAAAACACTGAAGCTTTCTTT. This codes for CATRAGTGGKNTEAFF. The V call is TRBV14, the J call TRBJ1-1; 11 nucleotides align to TRBD1. In germline, CDR1 is SGHDN, CDR2 FVKESK. The CDR3 is 16 amino acids. J gave up 2 bases and V 10 bases, and 12 bases lay outside the gene matches.

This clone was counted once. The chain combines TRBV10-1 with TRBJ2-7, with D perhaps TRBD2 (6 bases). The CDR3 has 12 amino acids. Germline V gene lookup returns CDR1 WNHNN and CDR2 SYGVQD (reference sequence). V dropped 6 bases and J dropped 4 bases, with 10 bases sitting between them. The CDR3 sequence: CASSTGTYEQYF. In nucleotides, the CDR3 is TGCGCCAGCAGCACCGGGACTTACGAGCAGTACTTC.

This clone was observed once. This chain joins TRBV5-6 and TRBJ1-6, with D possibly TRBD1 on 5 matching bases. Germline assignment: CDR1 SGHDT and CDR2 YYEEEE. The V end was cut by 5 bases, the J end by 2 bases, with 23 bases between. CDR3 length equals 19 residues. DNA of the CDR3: TGTGCCAGCAGATTCCTTCTGGACACCCCGAGGCCCTATAATTCACCCCTCCACTTT. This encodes CASRFLLDTPRPYNSPLHF.

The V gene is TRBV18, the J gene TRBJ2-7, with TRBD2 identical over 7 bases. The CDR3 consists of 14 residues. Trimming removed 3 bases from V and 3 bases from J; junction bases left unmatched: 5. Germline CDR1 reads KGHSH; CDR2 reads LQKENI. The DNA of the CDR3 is TGTGCCAGCTCACCCAGCGGGGAGCTCTACGAGCAGTACTTC. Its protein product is CASSPSGELYEQYF.

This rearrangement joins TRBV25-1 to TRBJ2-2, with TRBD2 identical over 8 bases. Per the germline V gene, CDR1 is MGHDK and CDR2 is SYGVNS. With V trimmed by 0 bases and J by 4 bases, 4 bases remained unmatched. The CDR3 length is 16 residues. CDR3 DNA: TGTGCCAGCAGTGAATACGGCGGGGGGTCCACCGGGGAGCTGTTTTTT. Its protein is CASSEYGGGSTGELFF.

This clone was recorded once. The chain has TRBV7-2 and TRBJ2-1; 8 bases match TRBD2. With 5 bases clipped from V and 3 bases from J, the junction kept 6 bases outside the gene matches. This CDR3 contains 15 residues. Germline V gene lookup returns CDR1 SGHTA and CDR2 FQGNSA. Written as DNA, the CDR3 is TGTGCCAGCAGCCCCGGGGGGGGAAACTACAATGAGCAGTTCTTC. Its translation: CASSPGGGNYNEQFF.

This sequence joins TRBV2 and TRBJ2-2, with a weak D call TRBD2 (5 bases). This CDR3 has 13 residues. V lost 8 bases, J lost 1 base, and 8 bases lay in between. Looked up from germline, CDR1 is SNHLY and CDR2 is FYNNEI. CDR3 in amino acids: CASYEGNTGELFF. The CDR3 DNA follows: TGTGCCAGCTATGAGGGGAACACCGGGGAGCTGTTTTTT.

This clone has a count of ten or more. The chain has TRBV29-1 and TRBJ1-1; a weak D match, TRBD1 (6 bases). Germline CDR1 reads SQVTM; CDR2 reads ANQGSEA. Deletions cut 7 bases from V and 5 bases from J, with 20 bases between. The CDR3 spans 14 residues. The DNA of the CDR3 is TGCAGCGGAGGTACCGGGACACAGGAGACTGAAGCTTTCTTT. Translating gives CSGGTGTQETEAFF.

In DNA form, the CDR3 reads TGTGCCAGCAGTTCTCCAATGTACGGAGGCCACGAGCAGTACTTC. Translated: CASSSPMYGGHEQYF. This sequence joins TRBV27 and TRBJ2-7; TRBD2 is a possible D gene (5 bases). Trimming took off 4 bases at V and 5 bases at J, with 18 bases between the two ends. CDR1 is MNHEY, CDR2 SMNVEV, per germline (reference sequence). The length of the CDR3 is 15 residues.

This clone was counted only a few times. The CDR3 DNA sequence: TGCGCCAGCAGCTTGGGCGGGGCCGGACCCTACAATGAGCAGTTCTTC. It translates to CASSLGGAGPYNEQFF. J is TRBJ2-1 and V is TRBV5-1; D is possibly TRBD2 (6 bases). CDR1 and CDR2 (germline): SGHRS, YFSETQ. Trimming took 0 bases from V and 2 from J, leaving 12 bases between them. The length of the CDR3 is 16 residues.

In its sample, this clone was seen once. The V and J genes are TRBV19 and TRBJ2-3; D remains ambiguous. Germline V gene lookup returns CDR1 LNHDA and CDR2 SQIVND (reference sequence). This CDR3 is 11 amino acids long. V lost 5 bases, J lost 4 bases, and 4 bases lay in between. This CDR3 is CASSLADTQYF. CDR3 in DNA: TGTGCCAGTAGTCTCGCAGATACGCAGTATTTT.

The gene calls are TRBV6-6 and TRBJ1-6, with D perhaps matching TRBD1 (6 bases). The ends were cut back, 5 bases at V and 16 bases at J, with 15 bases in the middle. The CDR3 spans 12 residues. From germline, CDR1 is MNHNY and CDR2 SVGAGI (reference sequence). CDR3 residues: CASSGQNGLLHF. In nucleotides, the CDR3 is TGTGCCAGCAGTGGACAGAATGGTTTACTCCACTTT.

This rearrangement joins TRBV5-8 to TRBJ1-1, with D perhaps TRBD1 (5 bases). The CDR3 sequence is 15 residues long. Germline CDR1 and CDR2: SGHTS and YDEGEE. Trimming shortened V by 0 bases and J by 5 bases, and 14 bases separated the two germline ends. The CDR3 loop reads CASSLVGHQKTEAFF. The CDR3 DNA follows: TGTGCCAGCAGCTTGGTTGGACACCAGAAGACTGAAGCTTTCTTT. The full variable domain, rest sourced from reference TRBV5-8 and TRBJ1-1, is EAGVTQSPTHLIKTRGQQATLRCSPISGHTSVYWYQQALGLGLQFLLWYDEGEERNRGNFPPRFSGRQFPNYSSELNVNALELEDSALYLCASSLVGHQKTEAFFGQGTRLTVV.

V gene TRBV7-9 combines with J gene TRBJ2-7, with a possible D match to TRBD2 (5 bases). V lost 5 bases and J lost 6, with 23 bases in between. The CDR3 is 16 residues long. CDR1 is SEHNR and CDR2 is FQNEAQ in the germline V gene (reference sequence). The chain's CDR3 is CASSPQRIVAPAEQYF. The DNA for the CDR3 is TGTGCCAGCAGCCCGCAGCGGATCGTTGCTCCGGCCGAGCAGTACTTC.

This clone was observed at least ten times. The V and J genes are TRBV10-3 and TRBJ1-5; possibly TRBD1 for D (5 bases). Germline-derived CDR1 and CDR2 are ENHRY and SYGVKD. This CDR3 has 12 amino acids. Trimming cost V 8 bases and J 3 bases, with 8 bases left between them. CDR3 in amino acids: CAIGANNQPQHF. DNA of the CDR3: TGTGCCATCGGGGCAAACAATCAGCCCCAGCATTTT.

In DNA form, the CDR3 reads TGTGCCAGCAGCTCGACAGGGGGCCTGGAATCTTACGAGCAGTACTTC. Translation: CASSSTGGLESYEQYF. V and J are TRBV13 and TRBJ2-7; TRBD1 matches 10 bases. Trimming took 4 bases from V and 4 from J; bases not matched to a gene: 10. From germline, CDR1 is PRHDT and CDR2 FYEKMQ (reference sequence). CDR3 length: 16 amino acids.

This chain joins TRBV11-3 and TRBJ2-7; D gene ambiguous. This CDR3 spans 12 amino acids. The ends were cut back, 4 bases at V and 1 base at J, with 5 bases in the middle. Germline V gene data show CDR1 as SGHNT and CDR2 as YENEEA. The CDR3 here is CASSSESYEQYF. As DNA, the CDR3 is TGTGCCAGCAGCTCCGAGTCCTACGAGCAGTACTTC.

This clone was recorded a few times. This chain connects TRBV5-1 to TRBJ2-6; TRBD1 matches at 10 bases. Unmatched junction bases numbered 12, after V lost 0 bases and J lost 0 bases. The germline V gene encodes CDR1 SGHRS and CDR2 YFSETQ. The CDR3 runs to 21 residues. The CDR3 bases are TGCGCCAGCAGCTTGGGGGGAGTGGGGACAGGGGCTTCCTCTGGGGCCAACGTCCTGACTTTC. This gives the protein CASSLGGVGTGASSGANVLTF. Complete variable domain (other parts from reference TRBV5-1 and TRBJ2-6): KAGVTQTPRYLIKTRGQQVTLSCSPISGHRSVSWYQQTPGQGLQFLFEYFSETQRNKGNFPGRFSGRQFSNSRSEMNVSTLELGDSALYLCASSLGGVGTGASSGANVLTFGAGSRLTVL.

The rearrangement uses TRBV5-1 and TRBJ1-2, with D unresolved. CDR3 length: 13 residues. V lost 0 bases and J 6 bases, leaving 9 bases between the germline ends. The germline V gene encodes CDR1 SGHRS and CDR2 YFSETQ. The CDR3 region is CASSLGRGDGYTF. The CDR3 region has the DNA TGCGCCAGCAGCTTGGGACGGGGAGATGGCTACACCTTC.

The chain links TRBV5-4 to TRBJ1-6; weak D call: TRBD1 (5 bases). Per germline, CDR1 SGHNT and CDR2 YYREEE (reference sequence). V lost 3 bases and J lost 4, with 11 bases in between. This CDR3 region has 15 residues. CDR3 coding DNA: TGTGCCAGCAGCTCCGATGGGGCTTATAATTCACCCCTCCACTTT. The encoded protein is CASSSDGAYNSPLHF.

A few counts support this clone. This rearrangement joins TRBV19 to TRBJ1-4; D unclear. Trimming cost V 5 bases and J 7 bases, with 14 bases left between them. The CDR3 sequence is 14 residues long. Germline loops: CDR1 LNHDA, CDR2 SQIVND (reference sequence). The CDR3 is CASSYQETREKLFF. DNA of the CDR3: TGTGCCAGTAGTTATCAGGAAACGCGTGAAAAACTGTTTTTT.

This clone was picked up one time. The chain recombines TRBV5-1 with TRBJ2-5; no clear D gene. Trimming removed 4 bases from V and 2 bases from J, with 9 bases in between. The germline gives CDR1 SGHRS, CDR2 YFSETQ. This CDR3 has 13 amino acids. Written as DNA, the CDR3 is TGCGCCAGCAGCACAGACCTGCAAGAGACCCAGTACTTC. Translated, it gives CASSTDLQETQYF.

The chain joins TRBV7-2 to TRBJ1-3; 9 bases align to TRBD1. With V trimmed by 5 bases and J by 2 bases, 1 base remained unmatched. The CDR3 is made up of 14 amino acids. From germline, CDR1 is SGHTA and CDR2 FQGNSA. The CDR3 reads CASSRQGAGNTIYF. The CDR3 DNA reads TGTGCCAGCAGCCGACAGGGGGCTGGAAACACCATATATTTT.

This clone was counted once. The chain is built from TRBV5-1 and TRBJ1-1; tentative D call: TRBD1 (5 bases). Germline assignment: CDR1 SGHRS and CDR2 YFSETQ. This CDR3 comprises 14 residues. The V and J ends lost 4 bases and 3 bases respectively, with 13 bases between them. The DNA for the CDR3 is TGCGCCAGCAGCCCGACGGGGGGTGACACTGAAGCTTTCTTT. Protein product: CASSPTGGDTEAFF.

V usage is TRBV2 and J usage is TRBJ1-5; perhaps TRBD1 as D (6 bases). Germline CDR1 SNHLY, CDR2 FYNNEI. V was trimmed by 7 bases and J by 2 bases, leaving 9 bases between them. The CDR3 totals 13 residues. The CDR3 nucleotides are TGTGCCAGCAAGTACAGGGGCAATCAGCCCCAGCATTTT. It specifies CASKYRGNQPQHF.

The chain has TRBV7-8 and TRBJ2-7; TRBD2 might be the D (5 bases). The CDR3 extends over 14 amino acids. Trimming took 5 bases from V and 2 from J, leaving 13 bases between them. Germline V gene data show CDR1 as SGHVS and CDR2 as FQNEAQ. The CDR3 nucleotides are TGTGCCAGCAGCCAAGCGGAACAGACCTACGAGCAGTACTTC. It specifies CASSQAEQTYEQYF. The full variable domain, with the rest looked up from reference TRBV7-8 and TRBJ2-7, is GAGVSQSPRYKVAKRGQDVALRCDPISGHVSLFWYQQALGQGPEFLTYFQNEAQLDKSGLPSDRFFAERPEGSVSTLKIQRTQQEDSAVYLCASSQAEQTYEQYFGPGTRLTVT.

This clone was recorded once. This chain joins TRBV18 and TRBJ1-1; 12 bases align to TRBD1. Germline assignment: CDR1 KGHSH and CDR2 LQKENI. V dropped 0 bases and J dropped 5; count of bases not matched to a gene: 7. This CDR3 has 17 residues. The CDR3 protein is CASSPPGQGARRTEAFF. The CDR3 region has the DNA TGTGCCAGCTCACCACCGGGACAGGGGGCTCGTAGGACTGAAGCTTTCTTT.

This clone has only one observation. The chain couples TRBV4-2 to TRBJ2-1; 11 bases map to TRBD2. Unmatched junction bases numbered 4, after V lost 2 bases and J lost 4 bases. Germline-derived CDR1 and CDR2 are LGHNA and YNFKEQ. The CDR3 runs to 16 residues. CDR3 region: CASSQIAGGPYNEQFF. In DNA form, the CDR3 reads TGTGCCAGCAGCCAAATAGCGGGGGGGCCTTACAATGAGCAGTTCTTC.

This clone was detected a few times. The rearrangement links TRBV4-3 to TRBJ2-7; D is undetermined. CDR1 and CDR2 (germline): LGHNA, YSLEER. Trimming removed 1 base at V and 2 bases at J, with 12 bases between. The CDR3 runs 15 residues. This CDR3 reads CASSQGRSPAYEQYF. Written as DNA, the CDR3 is TGCGCCAGCAGCCAAGGCAGGTCTCCAGCCTACGAGCAGTACTTC.

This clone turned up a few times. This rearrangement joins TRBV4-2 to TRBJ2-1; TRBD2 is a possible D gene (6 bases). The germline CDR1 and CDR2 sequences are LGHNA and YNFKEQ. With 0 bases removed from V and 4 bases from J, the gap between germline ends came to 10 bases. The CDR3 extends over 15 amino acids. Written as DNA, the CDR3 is TGTGCCAGCAGCCAAGATATCGGGACTTACAATGAGCAGTTCTTC. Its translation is CASSQDIGTYNEQFF.

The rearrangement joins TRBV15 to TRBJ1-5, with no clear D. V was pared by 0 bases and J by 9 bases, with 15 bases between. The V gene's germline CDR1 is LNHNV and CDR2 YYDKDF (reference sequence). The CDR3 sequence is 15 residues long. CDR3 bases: TGTGCCACCAGCAGAGATCGGGGAGCGCTTCGGCCCCAGCATTTT. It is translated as CATSRDRGALRPQHF.

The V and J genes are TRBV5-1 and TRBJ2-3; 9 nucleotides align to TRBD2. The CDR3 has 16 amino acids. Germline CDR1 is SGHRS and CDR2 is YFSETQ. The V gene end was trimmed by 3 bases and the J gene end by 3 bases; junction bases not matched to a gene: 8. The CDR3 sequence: CASSSSTSGRTDTQYF. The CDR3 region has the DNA TGCGCCAGCAGCTCTTCCACTAGCGGGCGAACAGATACGCAGTATTTT.